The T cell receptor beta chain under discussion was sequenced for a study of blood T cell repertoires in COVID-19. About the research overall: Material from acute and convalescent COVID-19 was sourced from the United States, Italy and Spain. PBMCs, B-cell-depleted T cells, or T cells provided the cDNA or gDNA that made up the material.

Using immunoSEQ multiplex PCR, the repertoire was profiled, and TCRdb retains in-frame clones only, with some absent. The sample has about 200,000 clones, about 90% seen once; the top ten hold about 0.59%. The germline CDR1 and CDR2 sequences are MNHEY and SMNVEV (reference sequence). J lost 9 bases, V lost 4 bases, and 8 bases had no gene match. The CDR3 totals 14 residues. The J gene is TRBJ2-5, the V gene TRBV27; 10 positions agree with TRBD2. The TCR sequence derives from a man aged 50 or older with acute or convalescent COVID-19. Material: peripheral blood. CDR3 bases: TGTGCCAGCAGTTCGACTAGCGGGCCGGCTCCCCAGTACTTC. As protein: CASSSTSGPAPQYF.